This is a list of T cell receptor beta chains from one sample in a study of T cells in Graves' hyperthyroidism and ophthalmopathy. TCRdb used MiXCR to reprocess the multiplex PCR reads, holding one entry per CDR3 protein. The top ten hold 28% of the sample, which has 300,000 to 500,000 distinct CDR3 sequences, around an eighth seen once. Material for sequencing was blood. These receptors originate from a man aged 45-65 years with Graves' ophthalmopathy. CDR3s include the opening cysteine and the closing phenylalanine or tryptophan. A D gene is named only where the DNA matches it firmly. Some rows mark clone size as missing; the rest say once, few, many or name a class of expanded clone.

D: TRBD1; size: NA; V: TRBV7-9; length: 14; J: TRBJ2-7; CDR3: CASSKPGQSYEQYF; DNA: TGTGCCAGCAGCAAACCGGGACAGTCCTACGAGCAGTACTTC
D: TRBD2; size: NA; V: TRBV13; length: 16; J: TRBJ2-1; CDR3: CASSSSGTSPSNEQFF; DNA: TGTGCCAGCAGCTCTTCCGGGACTAGCCCGTCCAATGAGCAGTTCTTC
D: NA; size: many; V: TRBV5-1; length: 13; J: TRBJ2-3; CDR3: CASNTGTTDTQYF; DNA: TGCGCCAGCAACACAGGGACCACAGATACGCAGTATTTT
D: TRBD2; size: many; V: TRBV2; length: 14; J: TRBJ2-7; CDR3: CASTRAGLANEQYF; DNA: TGTGCCAGCACCCGAGCTGGACTAGCCAACGAGCAGTACTTC
D: TRBD1; size: few; V: TRBV10-3; length: 14; J: TRBJ2-7; CDR3: CAISESGTVREQYF; DNA: TGTGCCATCAGCGAATCCGGGACAGTACGCGAGCAGTACTTC
D: TRBD2; size: many; V: TRBV24-1; length: 15; J: TRBJ2-3; CDR3: CATSDFAGGPDTQYF; DNA: TGTGCCACCAGTGATTTCGCGGGAGGGCCAGATACGCAGTATTTT
D: NA; size: many; V: TRBV20-1; length: 13; J: TRBJ1-2; CDR3: CSARPGGEAGYTF; DNA: TGCAGTGCTAGGCCGGGGGGCGAAGCTGGCTACACCTTC
D: TRBD2; size: NA; V: TRBV15; length: 14; J: TRBJ2-1; CDR3: CATSRGLAGGEQFF; DNA: TGTGCCACCAGCAGGGGACTAGCGGGAGGGGAGCAGTTCTTC
D: TRBD1; size: NA; V: TRBV6-1; length: 14; J: TRBJ2-1; CDR3: CATKLTGADNEQFF; DNA: TGTGCCACCAAGCTGACAGGGGCGGACAATGAGCAGTTCTTC
D: NA; size: many; V: TRBV12-3/TRBV12-4; length: 15; J: TRBJ1-3; CDR3: CASSSPPGSGNTIYF; DNA: TGTGCCAGCAGTTCACCACCCGGATCTGGAAACACCATATATTTT
D: NA; size: many; V: TRBV3-1; length: 13; J: TRBJ1-3; CDR3: CASSQDTGNTIYF; DNA: TGTGCCAGCAGCCAAGACACGGGAAACACCATATATTTT
D: NA; size: many; V: TRBV3-1; length: 14; J: TRBJ2-1; CDR3: CASSQVQVTDEQFF; DNA: TGTGCCAGCAGCCAAGTCCAGGTTACGGATGAGCAGTTCTTC
D: TRBD2; size: many; V: TRBV20-1; length: 15; J: TRBJ2-3; CDR3: CSAREGGSRTDTQYF; DNA: TGCAGTGCTAGAGAGGGCGGGAGTCGCACAGATACGCAGTATTTT
D: NA; size: few; V: TRBV15; length: 16; J: TRBJ2-7; CDR3: CATSRDRGGYSYEQYF; DNA: TGTGCCACCAGCAGAGATCGTGGGGGCTACTCCTACGAGCAGTACTTC
D: NA; size: few; V: TRBV19; length: 15; J: TRBJ2-3; CDR3: CASSITLGRADTQYF; DNA: TGTGCCAGTAGTATTACGCTAGGAAGGGCAGATACGCAGTATTTT
D: NA; size: NA; V: TRBV14; length: 16; J: TRBJ2-2; CDR3: CASSPLVGVVTGELFF; DNA: TGTGCCAGCAGCCCCCTGGTGGGAGTCGTAACCGGGGAGCTGTTTTTT
D: NA; size: many; V: TRBV11-3; length: 13; J: TRBJ2-7; CDR3: CASSYRGAGEQYF; DNA: TGTGCCAGCAGCTACCGGGGAGCCGGAGAGCAGTACTTC
D: TRBD2; size: NA; V: TRBV28; length: 15; J: TRBJ2-7; CDR3: CASSYPRLASYEQYF; DNA: TGTGCCAGCAGCTATCCCAGACTAGCCTCCTACGAGCAGTACTTC
D: NA; size: many; V: TRBV7-9; length: 16; J: TRBJ2-1; CDR3: CASSLSGTAFLLEQFF; DNA: TGTGCCAGCAGCTTATCCGGGACTGCTTTTTTATTGGAGCAGTTCTTC
D: NA; size: NA; V: TRBV11-1; length: 16; J: TRBJ2-3; CDR3: CASSPRLSGNTDTQYF; DNA: TGTGCCAGCAGCCCGAGACTTTCTGGAAACACAGATACGCAGTATTTT
D: TRBD1; size: many; V: TRBV7-2; length: 14; J: TRBJ1-1; CDR3: CASSSRGRYTEAFF; DNA: TGTGCCAGCAGCTCCAGGGGGCGATACACTGAAGCTTTCTTT
D: TRBD2; size: many; V: TRBV6-6; length: 15; J: TRBJ2-7; CDR3: CASSYAAGGSYEQYF; DNA: TGTGCCAGCAGTTACGCAGCGGGAGGCTCCTACGAGCAGTACTTC
D: NA; size: few; V: TRBV4-1; length: 14; J: TRBJ2-3; CDR3: CASGSFLSTDTQYF; DNA: TGCGCCAGCGGGAGTTTTCTTAGCACAGATACGCAGTATTTT
D: TRBD1; size: many; V: TRBV7-9; length: 15; J: TRBJ2-7; CDR3: CASSFPGTGGYEQYF; DNA: TGTGCCAGCAGCTTCCCCGGGACAGGGGGCTACGAGCAGTACTTC
D: TRBD1; size: NA; V: TRBV7-9; length: 15; J: TRBJ2-7; CDR3: CASTPRGQGIYEQYF; DNA: TGTGCCAGCACCCCCCGGGGACAGGGGATCTACGAGCAGTACTTC
D: TRBD1; size: many; V: TRBV20-1; length: 12; J: TRBJ1-5; CDR3: CSPTGGNQPQHF; DNA: TGCAGTCCGACAGGGGGGAATCAGCCCCAGCATTTT
D: NA; size: NA; V: TRBV5-5; length: 14; J: TRBJ2-5; CDR3: CASSLDYRGETQYF; DNA: TGTGCCAGCAGCTTGGACTATCGGGGGGAGACCCAGTACTTC